What follows are 32 T cell receptor beta chains derived from one specimen sequenced in a study of blood T cells in healthy people across ages. Through a sample-barcoded 5' primer and a J-beta primer mix, a second PCR was run for roughly 6 to 11 cycles. MiXCR was run by TCRdb on the 5' RACE reads, yielding one entry per CDR3 protein. Here the sample spans around 900,000 distinct CDR3 sequences, more than 25% being singletons. Sequenced material: blood. The receptors here all came from a woman of 80 years or more in good health.

About this clonotype: One end of the junction fails to match germline, which may point to a read error. V is TRBV4-3 and J is TRBJ2-5; D may be TRBD2 (5 bases). This CDR3 contains 12 residues. Germline V CDR1 and CDR2: LGHNA, YSLEER. This CDR3 is CASGQGEGEQYF. As DNA, the CDR3 is TGCGCCAGCGGCCAAGGCGAGGGAGAGCAGTACTTC.

This sequence joins TRBV6-2 or TRBV6-3 and TRBJ2-7; 9 nucleotides agree with TRBD1. Germline CDR1 MNHEY, CDR2 SVGEGT. Trimming removed 0 bases from V and 5 bases from J; junction bases left unmatched: 20. This CDR3 region has 20 residues. CDR3 sequence reads: CASSYSTSLASGTGLHEQYF. The CDR3 DNA follows: TGTGCCAGCAGTTACTCGACTTCCTTGGCCTCGGGGACAGGGCTCCACGAGCAGTACTTC.

At least ten counts were recorded for this clonotype. The gene calls are TRBV10-2 and TRBJ2-5; 10 nucleotides align to TRBD1. V lost 3 bases to trimming and J lost 3 bases; unmatched junction nucleotides: 4. The CDR3 loop spans 15 amino acids. Per the germline V gene, CDR1 is WSHSY and CDR2 is SAAADI. DNA for the CDR3: TGCGCCAGCAGTGAATGGACAGGGGGAAAAGAGACCCAGTACTTC. Translating it yields CASSEWTGGKETQYF.

To note about this clonotype: A clone one base away is much larger, so this may be a read error. The chain couples TRBV7-2 to TRBJ1-2; 9 positions agree with TRBD1. This CDR3 has 14 residues. Germline V gene sequence: CDR1 SGHTA, CDR2 FQGNSA. The CDR3 bases are TGTGCCCGCAGCACCCGACAGGGGGACTATGGCTACACCTTC. Its translation: CARSTRQGDYGYTF.

This clonotype was observed many times. The chain uses TRBV6-2 or TRBV6-3 and TRBJ2-1; TRBD1 matches at 8 bases. Germline V gene lookup returns CDR1 MNHEY and CDR2 SVGEGT. The CDR3 totals 15 residues. Trimming took 4 bases from V and 9 from J; bases not matched to a gene: 11. The CDR3: CASSFDRGGLSEQFF. The CDR3 DNA is TGTGCCAGCAGTTTTGACAGGGGAGGATTAAGTGAGCAGTTCTTC.

About this clonotype itself: Since a much larger clone is just one base distant, this may be a read error. The gene calls are TRBV7-2 and TRBJ2-1; D is unclear. CDR1 SGHTA and CDR2 FQGNSA come from the germline V gene. This CDR3 comprises 15 residues. Trimming stripped 5 bases from V and 6 bases from J, with 17 bases between. This CDR3 reads CASSPPNGQCNEQFF. As DNA, the CDR3 is TGTGCCAGCAGCCCCCCCAATGGGCAGTGCAATGAGCAGTTCTTC.

This clonotype was seen repeatedly, ten times or more. This chain links TRBV6-1 with TRBJ2-3; 9 nucleotides agree with TRBD1. The CDR3 contains 16 residues. CDR1 is MNHNS and CDR2 is SASEGT in the germline V gene. The trim removed 11 bases at V and 3 bases at J, leaving 15 bases unmatched. The CDR3 DNA sequence: TGTGCCCACAGGTCGGGACAGGGATCGGGTACAGATACGCAGTATTTT. This gives the protein CAHRSGQGSGTDTQYF.

On this clonotype: A read error may explain this, as a much larger clone is one base away. V is TRBV7-8 and J is TRBJ2-1; D is possibly TRBD2 (6 bases). The CDR3 runs to 15 residues. Trimming took off 7 bases at V and 9 bases at J, with 22 bases between the two ends. Germline values: CDR1 SGHVS, CDR2 FQNEAQ. DNA of the CDR3: TGTGCCAGCACCCTGGGAAAGAGTATCGGGGGTGAGCAGTTCTTC. This sequence encodes CASTLGKSIGGEQFF.

To note about this clonotype: A much more abundant neighbour one base away suggests this may be a read error. The J gene is TRBJ2-6, the V gene TRBV11-2; 12 positions agree with TRBD2. In germline, CDR1 is SGHAT, CDR2 FQNNGV. This CDR3 has 18 amino acids. The CDR3 protein is CASSLLAGGSSEANVLTF. The CDR3 DNA follows: TGTGCCAGCAGCTTACTAGCGGGGGGGAGCTCTGAGGCCAACGTCCTGACTTTC.

This clonotype was picked up many times. The gene calls are TRBV7-9 and TRBJ1-2; a possible D gene is TRBD1 (5 bases). Trimming cost V 1 base and J 8 bases, with 8 bases left between them. Germline-derived CDR1 and CDR2 are SEHNR and FQNEAQ (reference sequence). The CDR3 spans 12 residues. CDR3 coding DNA: TGTGCCAGCAGCTTAGGGGGCACGGGCTACACCTTC. Protein sequence: CASSLGGTGYTF.

This clonotype was seen more than once but under ten times. This chain joins TRBV12-3 or TRBV12-4 and TRBJ2-3, with D possibly TRBD1 on 6 matching bases. The CDR3 sequence is 15 residues long. Trimming removed 5 bases from V and 0 bases from J, with 12 bases in between. CDR3 sequence reads: CASSPLRGSTDTQYF. The CDR3 DNA is TGTGCCAGCAGTCCCTTAAGGGGGAGCACAGATACGCAGTATTTT.

Points on this clonotype: Mismatch with germline at one junction end may stem from a read error. The chain joins TRBV10-3 to TRBJ1-1; D unclear. Germline V gives CDR1 ENHRY, CDR2 SYGVKD. This CDR3 comprises 11 residues. CDR3 DNA sequence: TGTGCCATCAGTGAGTGGGCTGAAACTTTCTTT. Its translation is CAISEWAETFF.

The chain recombines TRBV18 with TRBJ1-1, with D unclear. V was clipped by 6 bases and J by 5 bases, with 13 bases between them. Germline CDR1 is KGHSH and CDR2 is LQKENI. The CDR3 has 13 amino acids. The CDR3 DNA is TGTGCCAGCTCCGACCAGACCGAGACTGAAGCTTTCTTT. Its translation: CASSDQTETEAFF. Complete variable domain (other parts from reference TRBV18 and TRBJ1-1): NAGVMQNPRHLVRRRGQEARLRCSPMKGHSHVYWYRQLPEEGLKFMVYLQKENIIDESGMPKERFSAEFPKEGPSILRIQQVVRGDSAAYFCASSDQTETEAFFGQGTRLTVV.

This clonotype was picked up many times. The chain couples TRBV12-3 or TRBV12-4 to TRBJ2-7; 7 bases agree with TRBD1. The CDR3 spans 13 residues. J was trimmed by 10 bases and V by 4 bases; bases with no gene match: 10. The CDR3 reads CASSYRTDRDQYF. CDR3 DNA: TGTGCCAGCAGTTACAGAACCGACAGGGACCAGTACTTC.

The chain employs TRBV29-1 and TRBJ2-7; D gene ambiguous. The CDR3 extends over 12 amino acids. Germline V gene data show CDR1 as SQVTM and CDR2 as ANQGSEA. V gave up 3 bases and J gave up 5 bases, with 11 bases separating them. CDR3 in amino acids: CSVDGGTDEQYF. The CDR3 DNA reads TGCAGCGTTGACGGCGGAACGGACGAGCAGTACTTC.

Comment on this clonotype: A much larger clone differs by one base, so this may be a read error. V gene TRBV7-9 combines with J gene TRBJ1-2; D is unclear. Trimming took 11 bases from V and 5 from J, leaving 18 bases between them. The CDR3 contains 13 residues. Germline V gene lookup returns CDR1 SEHNR and CDR2 FQNEAQ (reference sequence). The CDR3: CAGRPISGYGYTF. The CDR3 bases are TGTGCCGGCCGTCCGATTTCGGGTTATGGCTACACCTTC.

The genes are TRBV7-6 and TRBJ2-1; the D call may be TRBD1 or TRBD2 (6 bases each). Deletions cut 5 bases from V and 14 bases from J, with 22 bases between. The CDR3 covers 14 residues. The V gene's germline CDR1 is SGHVS and CDR2 FNYEAQ. As DNA, the CDR3 is TGTGCCAGCAGCCCTAAATTAACCGGGGGCCGGGAGTTCTTC. It codes for CASSPKLTGGREFF.

This clonotype was seen at least ten times. The chain is built from TRBV10-3 and TRBJ1-2, with TRBD1 matching 10 bases. The CDR3 has 13 residues. CDR1 and CDR2 from the germline V gene are ENHRY and SYGVKD. The ends lost 10 bases at V and 3 bases at J; junction bases unmatched: 5. CDR3 sequence: CASGTGEHYGYTF. The CDR3, as DNA: TGTGCCAGCGGGACAGGGGAACACTATGGCTACACCTTC.

Concerning this clonotype: A single base separates this from a much larger clone, so it may be a read error. This sequence joins TRBV4-3 and TRBJ2-1; D ambiguous. The CDR3 has 14 residues. Germline V gene lookup returns CDR1 LGHNA and CDR2 YSLEER. V lost 0 bases and J lost 8, with 11 bases in between. The CDR3 region is CASSQDTEFDEQFF. The CDR3 DNA follows: TGCGCCAGCAGCCAAGATACAGAGTTTGATGAGCAGTTCTTC.

The chain has TRBV20-1 and TRBJ2-7; D is tentatively TRBD1 or TRBD2 (5 bases each). Trimming cost V 5 bases and J 11 bases, with 16 bases left between them. The CDR3 spans 11 residues. CDR1 and CDR2 from the germline V gene are DFQATT and SNEGSKA (reference sequence). CDR3 bases: TGCAGTGCTTACTCCCGGGACCAAAAGTACTTC. This translates into CSAYSRDQKYF.

This clonotype turned up a few times. The chain links TRBV9 to TRBJ2-3, with 8 bases aligning to TRBD2. This CDR3 contains 15 residues. Germline V gene data show CDR1 as SGDLS and CDR2 as YYNGEE. V trimming: 4 bases; J trimming: 7 bases; junction bases outside the gene matches: 11. The DNA for the CDR3 is TGTGCCAGCAGCCCCCCCGGGACTAGAAGGTATACGCAGTATTTT. It encodes CASSPPGTRRYTQYF.

This clonotype was found many times. The chain links TRBV15 to TRBJ2-7; D is undetermined. Germline V gene data show CDR1 as LNHNV and CDR2 as YYDKDF (reference sequence). This CDR3 spans 15 amino acids. V was pared by 0 bases and J by 0 bases, with 9 bases between. The CDR3 DNA is TGTGCCACCAGCAGAGATCCAGGCACCTCCTACGAGCAGTACTTC. Its translation: CATSRDPGTSYEQYF.

As concerns this clonotype: This may be a read error, as it is one base from a much larger clone. The chain employs TRBV12-5 and TRBJ2-4; 7 bases are shared with TRBD1. The CDR3 is 20 amino acids. The germline gives CDR1 LGHNT, CDR2 FRNRAP. V dropped 1 base and J dropped 0; count of bases not matched to a gene: 15. CDR3 sequence (DNA): TGTGCTAGTGGTTTGGCGGCCGGGACAGAGGGGCTTGCAGCCAAAAACATTCAGTACTTC. Residues: CASGLAAGTEGLAAKNIQYF.

This clonotype occurred a few times. A much more abundant neighbour one base away suggests this may be a read error. This chain joins TRBV7-9 and TRBJ2-7; D not resolved. The germline V gene has CDR1 SEHNR and CDR2 FQNEAQ (reference sequence). Trimming removed 1 base from V and 7 bases from J, with 14 bases in between. This CDR3 region has 14 residues. The CDR3 sequence: CASSLGAVWNEQYF. CDR3 in DNA: TGTGCCAGCAGCTTAGGGGCCGTTTGGAATGAGCAGTACTTC.

The sample holds a few counts of this clonotype. The junction departs from germline at one end; a sequencing error may be responsible. CDR3 region: CACSPTLGTGGSNEQYF. The CDR3 DNA follows: TGTGCCTGCTCACCTACCCTAGGCACAGGGGGGTCGAACGAGCAGTACTTC. The rearrangement uses TRBV18 and TRBJ2-7; 8 bases line up with TRBD1. The CDR3 is made up of 17 amino acids. The germline V gene has CDR1 KGHSH and CDR2 LQKENI.

This clonotype was picked up many times. CDR3 protein: CASSPQRTSGGWSTDTQYF. DNA of the CDR3: TGTGCCAGCAGCCCCCAACGGACTAGCGGGGGTTGGAGCACAGATACGCAGTATTTT. J is TRBJ2-3 and V is TRBV6-1, with TRBD2 matching over 13 bases. This CDR3 region has 19 residues. V shed 6 bases and J 0 bases; nucleotides not matched to a gene: 12. Per germline, CDR1 MNHNS and CDR2 SASEGT.

Of note for this clonotype: At one of its ends the junction is not consistent with the germline gene, which may arise from a read error. The chain uses TRBV10-3 and TRBJ1-3, with D unresolved. CDR1 and CDR2 (germline): ENHRY, SYGVKD. The CDR3 is 18 amino acids. As DNA, the CDR3 is TGTACCATCAGGATGCGAGAAAGAGGGTATTTTCGTGGAAACACCATATATTTT. Its translation: CTIRMRERGYFRGNTIYF.

A few counts support this clonotype. At one of its ends the junction is not consistent with the germline gene, which may arise from a read error. The CDR3 is CASLERQSNEKPFF. DNA of the CDR3: TGTGCCAGCCTCGAAAGACAGTCTAATGAAAAACCGTTTTTT. This sequence joins TRBV28 and TRBJ1-4, with TRBD1 as a possible D gene (5 bases). This CDR3 has 14 residues. Per germline, CDR1 MDHEN and CDR2 SYDVKM.

This clonotype was observed a few times. The chain employs TRBV20-1 and TRBJ1-4; D remains unclear. The length of the CDR3 is 13 residues. Trimming removed 3 bases at V and 8 bases at J, with 13 bases between. Per the germline V gene, CDR1 is DFQATT and CDR2 is SNEGSKA (reference sequence). The CDR3, as DNA: TGCAGTGCTAGCGGCCGGGTGTGGGAAAAACTGTTTTTT. Protein: CSASGRVWEKLFF.

The chain is built from TRBV3-1 and TRBJ2-5, with D perhaps TRBD1 (6 bases). The better agreement between TRBJ2-7 and the DNA end casts doubt on the J call. In germline, CDR1 is LGHDT, CDR2 YNNKEL (reference sequence). CDR3 length: 14 amino acids. The CDR3 DNA reads TGTGCCAGCAGCCAAGAGTGGACAGCCTACGAGCAGTACTTC. Translating it yields CASSQEWTAYEQYF.

There are many counts of this clonotype. J is TRBJ1-4 and V is TRBV7-2, with a possible D match to TRBD1 (6 bases). From germline, CDR1 is SGHTA and CDR2 FQGNSA. The V end was cut by 3 bases, the J end by 5 bases, with 10 bases between. CDR3 length equals 14 residues. The CDR3 nucleotides are TGTGCCAGCAGCTTGGGCAGGGGAAATGAAAAACTGTTTTTT. Translated: CASSLGRGNEKLFF.

CDR3 DNA sequence: TGTGCCAGTGAGGTTGGAGGCGAGCAGTACTTC. It codes for CASEVGGEQYF. The V call is TRBV6-5, the J call TRBJ2-4; a weak D match, TRBD2 (5 bases). The end of the DNA fits TRBJ2-7 better, so the J call may be wrong. There are 11 residues in the CDR3. Germline lookup yields CDR1 MNHEY and CDR2 SVGAGI.